The 15 T cell receptor beta chains in this list originate from one sample, sequenced in a study of OX40 agonist ivuxolimab in advanced cancers. Libraries came from the immunoSEQ multiplex PCR assay. Drawn from immuneACCESS, this table holds only the in-frame rearrangements with V and J called that TCRdb kept. Clones are partly lost; checked studies trace under half to an unresolved V gene and leave the rest unexplained. The sample data list about 64,000 clones, and approximately 85% of these were observed just once. The ten largest clones represent 3% of the sample. The sequencing here drew on CD4+ or CD8+ T cells sorted from blood, taken in a trial of the OX40 agonist ivuxolimab. These receptors were obtained from an adult with an advanced solid tumor such as melanoma, head and neck, liver or kidney cancer.

This rearrangement joins TRBV28 to TRBJ2-5; D is uncertain. The J call is doubtful: the DNA matches TRBJ2-7 better. The CDR3 has 13 residues. Germline CDR1 reads MDHEN; CDR2 reads SYDVKM. As DNA, the CDR3 is TGTGCCAGCACAGTCCCGTCCTCCTACGAGCAGTACTTC. Translated, it gives CASTVPSSYEQYF.

V and J are TRBV15 and TRBJ2-7, with D maybe TRBD2 (5 bases). V was trimmed by 0 bases and J by 4 bases, leaving 19 bases between them. Germline V CDR1 and CDR2: LNHNV, YYDKDF (reference sequence). The CDR3 is made up of 17 amino acids. DNA for the CDR3: TGTGCCACCAGCAGAGATCTTGCCGGCGGGTATAATTACGAGCAGTACTTC. It yields the protein CATSRDLAGGYNYEQYF. Filled out from reference TRBV15 and TRBJ2-7, the complete variable domain reads DAMVIQNPRYQVTQFGKPVTLSCSQTLNHNVMYWYQQKSSQAPKLLFHYYDKDFNNEADTPDNFQSRRPNTSFCFLDIRSPGLGDTAMYLCATSRDLAGGYNYEQYFGPGTRLTVT.

In this sample, this clone turned up a few times. J is TRBJ2-1 and V is TRBV2, with TRBD2 matching 9 bases. CDR1 and CDR2 from the germline V gene are SNHLY and FYNNEI. The trim removed 7 bases at V and 4 bases at J, leaving 11 bases unmatched. This CDR3 spans 16 amino acids. The CDR3 bases are TGTGCCAGCACCCCTCTCCCTAGCGGGAAGTACAATGAGCAGTTCTTC. Translation: CASTPLPSGKYNEQFF.

This CDR3 is CASSPGTGGTNEQFF. CDR3 DNA: TGTGCCAGCAGCCCCGGCACAGGGGGTACTAATGAGCAGTTCTTC. This chain joins TRBV7-2 and TRBJ2-1; TRBD1 matches at 8 bases. The CDR3 runs 15 residues. V gave up 5 bases and J gave up 7 bases; unmatched junction bases: 10. Germline CDR1 SGHTA, CDR2 FQGNSA. The variable domain in full, completed from reference TRBV7-2 and TRBJ2-1, reads GAGVSQSPSNKVTEKGKDVELRCDPISGHTALYWYRQSLGQGLEFLIYFQGNSAPDKSGLPSDRFSAERTGGSVSTLTIQRTQQEDSAVYLCASSPGTGGTNEQFFGPGTRLTVL.

V usage is TRBV28 and J usage is TRBJ1-4; D is possibly TRBD1 (5 bases). The CDR3 contains 13 residues. Trimming cost V 8 bases and J 2 bases, with 9 bases left between them. The germline CDR1 and CDR2 sequences are MDHEN and SYDVKM. The CDR3 spells CASRDATNEKLFF. The CDR3 DNA follows: TGTGCCAGCCGGGACGCCACTAATGAAAAACTGTTTTTT.

Turning to this clone: The sample carries other DNA sequences with the same CDR3. The chain uses TRBV5-4 and TRBJ1-2; possible D gene TRBD1, 5 bases. CDR1 SGHNT and CDR2 YYREEE come from the germline V gene (reference sequence). The CDR3 length is 12 residues. The germline V and J ends were trimmed by 2 bases and 4 bases, with 6 bases remaining between them. The CDR3 loop reads CASSLDSYGYTF. CDR3 coding DNA: TGTGCCAGCAGCTTAGACAGCTATGGCTACACCTTC.

The V and J genes are TRBV19 and TRBJ2-5; 8 bases agree with TRBD1. CDR1 and CDR2 (germline): LNHDA, SQIVND (reference sequence). Trimming cost V 6 bases and J 5 bases; bases outside gene matches: 11. The CDR3 contains 15 residues. The CDR3 spells CASSDQGAAGETQYF. As DNA, the CDR3 is TGTGCCAGTAGCGACCAGGGGGCGGCGGGGGAGACCCAGTACTTC.

V gene TRBV2 combines with J gene TRBJ1-4, with D possibly matching TRBD1 (5 bases). This CDR3 contains 12 residues. Trimming shortened V by 10 bases and J by 8 bases, and 14 bases separated the two germline ends. Germline CDR1 SNHLY, CDR2 FYNNEI. The CDR3 nucleotides are TGTGCCACCGCAAGGGGTTGGGAAAAACTGTTTTTT. Translating gives CATARGWEKLFF.

This rearrangement joins TRBV19 to TRBJ2-6; tentatively, D is TRBD2 (6 bases). V was cut by 2 bases and J by 0 bases, with 14 bases left in between. The CDR3 is 18 residues long. CDR1 is LNHDA and CDR2 is SQIVND in the germline V gene (reference sequence). The CDR3 loop is CASSIPRDFRSGANVLTF. The CDR3 bases are TGTGCCAGTAGTATACCCCGGGACTTCCGCTCTGGGGCCAACGTCCTGACTTTC.

The chain carries TRBV7-2 and TRBJ1-1; the D is unclear. The CDR3 runs 14 residues. Germline CDR1 and CDR2: SGHTA and FQGNSA. The germline V and J ends were trimmed by 4 bases and 5 bases, with 14 bases remaining between them. DNA for the CDR3: TGTGCCAGCAGCTCTATGCTGGGAGGAACTGAAGCTTTCTTT. It specifies CASSSMLGGTEAFF.

The rearrangement joins TRBV10-3 to TRBJ1-2; D not resolved. Trimming stripped 11 bases from V and 3 bases from J, with 1 base between. Germline V gene lookup returns CDR1 ENHRY and CDR2 SYGVKD. This CDR3 comprises 8 residues. The CDR3 DNA sequence: TGTGCCGACTATGGCTACACCTTC. This codes for CADYGYTF.

The V gene is TRBV6-1, the J gene TRBJ2-2, with unresolved D. Trimming pared 6 bases from V and 4 bases from J, leaving 12 bases between. Germline V gene data show CDR1 as MNHNS and CDR2 as SASEGT. The CDR3 length is 14 residues. CDR3 residues: CASSPALVTGELFF. The CDR3 DNA reads as TGTGCCAGCAGCCCCGCCCTGGTCACCGGGGAGCTGTTTTTT.

CDR3 in amino acids: CASSPPSTDTQYF. DNA for the CDR3: TGTGCCAGCTCACCACCTAGCACAGATACGCAGTATTTT. The rearrangement uses TRBV18 and TRBJ2-3, with D uncertain. This CDR3 has 13 amino acids. V was cut by 0 bases and J by 0 bases, with 1 base left in between. CDR1 KGHSH and CDR2 LQKENI come from the germline V gene.

J is TRBJ2-1 and V is TRBV10-1; TRBD2 matches 12 bases. Unmatched junction bases numbered 20, after V lost 8 bases and J lost 0 bases. This CDR3 comprises 21 residues. Germline values: CDR1 WNHNN, CDR2 SYGVQD (reference sequence). CDR3 nucleotide sequence: TGCGCCAGCGACACCCGATTGGAGGGACTAGCGGGCCAGAGCTCCTACAATGAGCAGTTCTTC. This codes for CASDTRLEGLAGQSSYNEQFF.

In its sample, this clone was seen a few times. The V and J genes are TRBV4-1 and TRBJ1-6; 11 nucleotides agree with TRBD1. The CDR3 has 17 amino acids. CDR1 and CDR2 (germline): MGHRA, YSYEKL. Unmatched junction bases numbered 9, after V lost 2 bases and J lost 9 bases. The chain's CDR3 is CASSQYWTGGSGSPLHF. In DNA, the CDR3 is TGCGCCAGCAGCCAATATTGGACAGGGGGCTCCGGTTCACCCCTCCACTTT.